The source of this T cell receptor (beta chain) is a study of cytomegalovirus exposure and HLA in healthy donors (dated by TCRdb to 2016 to 2017). Describing the broader study: An earlier analysis of approximately 640 of the donors reported 250 to 300 Gb of sequence data and 117 million unique TCR beta sequences from some 180 million T cells. About 310 gigabases of sequencing data and some 85 million unique TCR sequences were included in an early release covering about 700 HLA-typed donors. The genetic ancestry cluster associated with self-reported Caucasian donors included roughly 84% of the roughly 390 genotyped donors. The study aimed to test whether cataloging public T cell receptors could reveal signatures of past pathogen exposure. The study profiled the T cell repertoires of hundreds of subjects by immunosequencing and related them to cytomegalovirus serostatus. In addition to the first cohort of around 670 subjects, a separate validation cohort of 120 different subjects was used. To predict cytomegalovirus infection status, the study combined high-throughput TCR immunosequencing, statistical association of individual TCRs with disease status, and machine learning. A later analysis re-examined previously published TCR beta repertoires from 500 to 700 donors and added high-resolution HLA genotyping to investigate patterns of TCR occurrence. In the later analysis, no new phenotypic data were used to find candidate immune exposures; instead, reliance was placed on TCR beta sequences and their occurrence across donors. In an earlier analysis of 587 of the donors, high-throughput TCR beta sequencing was used to judge whether each TCR beta V gene segment behaved as functional or pseudogenic. Alongside the repertoire data, information on donor age, sex, ethnicity and CMV serostatus was compiled. A later genetic analysis took genome-wide SNP genotypes for about three fifths of the 666 donors and used that subset as a discovery cohort. All discovery cohort repertoires had been generated on a single sequencing platform. HLA typing included class I and class II loci at four-digit resolution. The number of donors typed differed by locus, with roughly 620-640 for A, B, C, DRB1 and DQB1, 522 for DQA1, over 600 for DPA1, and some 450 for DPB1. Because of strong linkage in the cohort, five DR-DQ haplotypes were treated as single units for association and clustering. Across 300 to 400 genotyped donors of the cohort, an average of about 250,000 unique TCR beta nucleotide sequences per donor were sequenced, and roughly 18% of those sequences were non-productive.

The cohort consisted of approximately 670 healthy bone marrow donors. All cohort members were sampled while nominally healthy, although unrecorded immune exposures were likely present. The donor was CMV seropositive and belonged to the group of about 290 seropositive cohort members. A peripheral blood sample was provided by each donor, and peripheral blood mononuclear cells were used for TCR beta sequencing. Genomic DNA was extracted from the blood cell samples with the Qiagen DNeasy Blood Extraction Kit. The paper as a whole reports these results and caveats: A further reported finding was that TCR beta sequences accurately predicted the HLA-A and HLA-B alleles for most subjects in the first cohort. Some IMGT-functional V segments, including TRBV6-2 and TRBV6-3, could not be told apart with the 87-base-pair reads, so those segments were excluded. Because HLA typing was missing for some donors at each locus, association tests included only the typed subset. The study listed over 150 TCR beta chains as associated with cytomegalovirus. Most TCR sequences were seen in very few donors, while some public TCRs were found in many individuals. In both the original and validation cohorts, the classifier was reported to diagnose cytomegalovirus status with high specificity and sensitivity. Roughly uniform sequencing depth across donors was assumed in presence/absence analyses, although this assumption may not hold. In a later analysis, several top co-occurrence clusters were reported to appear linked to parvovirus B19, influenza, CMV and Epstein-Barr virus. Immune exposure information for the cohort was limited to CMV serostatus. It was suggested by the authors that the approach could potentially be generalized to other disease states and immunological phenotypes. The sequencing pipeline was judged likely to have produced a cluster of highly shared sequence variants as a technical artifact. Only TCR beta chains were sequenced in this cohort, and the absence of alpha or paired-chain data limited detectable features. A later analysis found that TCR association rates varied across HLA loci, with DRB1 alleles showing the most associated TCRs and HLA-C alleles the fewest. In a later analysis, HLA-associated TCR beta chains showed more clonal expansion and lower generation probabilities than non-associated chains that were equally common. Compared with the roughly 670-donor mean, donors in an Asian-associated ancestry cluster had fewer N-insertions in productive TCRs, according to a later genetic analysis. Linkage disequilibrium might explain the correlated functional status among segregating V segments, but an unknown experimental factor could not be ruled out. In vitro tests confirmed that a few of the cytomegalovirus-associated TCR beta chains recognize cytomegalovirus antigens. A later analysis found that most CMV-associated TCR beta chains appeared HLA-restricted, with HLA associations seemingly driven largely by CMV exposure. At a false discovery rate of 0.05, a later analysis linked approximately 18,000 TCR beta sequences to specific HLA alleles. An earlier analysis of roughly 570 of the donors showed that most TCR beta V segments appeared in productive rearrangements either about 87% or about 30% of the time, which broadly matched IMGT annotations. A later genetic analysis associated a missense DCLRE1C variant with V-gene and J-gene trimming of TCR beta chains, and an independent cohort replicated the association. Strong co-occurrence of HLA alleles, especially DR and DQ, made assigning TCR associations to individual alleles difficult. Because counts were too low, 15 to 20 rarely observed V segments, including chromosome 9 orphons, were left out of the earlier analysis of 500 to 650 of the donors.

The V and J ends are trimmed by 2 bases and 0 bases, leaving 8 bases between them. CDR1 and CDR2 were assigned from the germline V gene (reference sequence) as SEHNR and FQNEAQ. The CDR3 starts with the cysteine, ends with the phenylalanine, and has 14 residues. Only CDR3 DNA is held: 42 bases, read in frame from base 1. The method behind the library was the immunoSEQ multiplex PCR assay. For the multiplex PCR, a mixture combining 60 forward primers for TCR Vbeta segments and 13 reverse primers for TCR Jbeta segments was used. Amplification of the CDR3 region of rearranged TCR beta genes was performed with a multiplex PCR assay on genomic DNA. Amplified TCR beta libraries were sequenced as 87-base-pair reads on the Illumina HiSeq System. Under the source paper's analysis protocol: In a later analysis, around 80 million unique TCR beta chains were counted across the roughly 610 repertoires, and around 11 million of these chains were shared by at least two donors. Raw reads were error-corrected and collapsed into unique sequences with a nearest-neighbor algorithm that merged closely related sequences to remove PCR and sequencing errors. V, D and J gene segments were assigned by aligning CDR3 sequences to IMGT reference sequences. Each retained sequence needed at least a six-nucleotide match to both a V gene segment and a J gene segment. Rearrangements were classified as productive when the CDR3 lacked stop codons and remained in frame with V and J, and all other rearrangements were classified as non-productive. CDR3 was defined according to IMGT convention as the region running from the second conserved V-encoded cysteine to the conserved J-encoded phenylalanine. The earlier analysis of 450 to 750 of the donors excluded any sequence lacking an unambiguous match to a single V gene segment. An earlier analysis of around 600 of the donors classified V segments as functional when productive rearrangements were above 56.7% and as segregating when the standard deviation between donors was above 5%. A statistical classification framework was built for diagnosing cytomegalovirus status from the catalog of TCR beta chain sequences. A later analysis assigned V and J genes by comparing TCR nucleotide sequences with IMGT/GENE-DB human TR gene sequences. A later analysis assigned CDR3 sequences and most-parsimonious VDJ recombination scenarios with the TCRdist pipeline. In a later analysis, each TCR beta chain was defined by its CDR3 amino acid sequence together with its V-gene family, and reads lacking a unique V-gene family were excluded. In a later analysis, 500 to 700 highly shared, low-generation-probability nucleotide sequences were removed to address suspected cross-contamination and a sequencing artifact. In a later analysis, a clonal expansion index was calculated for each public chain from normalized within-repertoire ranks of inferred template counts. In a later analysis, generation probabilities were computed using a VDJ recombination model fitted to out-of-frame rearrangements, and the results were checked against IGoR. Hypergeometric tests were used in a later analysis to score TCR-TCR, TCR-HLA and TCR-CMV co-occurrence, with a repertoire-size bias correction applied to the TCR pairs. In a later analysis, false discovery rates were estimated by permuting HLA or CMV assignments 20 times. In a later analysis, co-occurring TCRs were grouped with DBSCAN, and TCRdist sequence similarity was added when clustering was performed within HLA-allele-positive subsets. Repertoires with fewer than 30,000 or more than 120,000 public chains were left out of co-occurrence clustering, as were four to six repertoires with anomalous nucleotide sharing. TCRdb carries this immuneACCESS record with in-frame sequences only. Its versions omit some clonotypes, under half of them owing to an unresolved V gene in the studies checked, with the rest unexplained. V and J calls and clone size are those listed in that table; D and trimming were worked out from the DNA. Across this sample there are some 150,000 clones, with almost 85% seen only once. The ten largest clones take up approximately 5.7% of the sample.

Turning to this clone: No cognate antigen has been identified for it. Base quality data are lacking; no much larger clone is found one base away.

The source material was PBMCs. The sequence came from a man in his thirties or forties in good health and CMV-seropositive. The chain is assembled from TRBV7-9 and TRBJ2-7; no D gene is confidently identified. The base sequence is TGTGCCAGCAGCTTAACAGCTTCCTCCTACGAGCAGTACTTC. This encodes CASSLTASSYEQYF.